This is a list of T cell receptor beta chains from one sample in a study of Ad26.COV2.S vaccination and SARS-CoV-2 variants. Profiled with immunoSEQ multiplex PCR; TCRdb holds only in-frame clones, not every one. The table includes about 410,000 clones, about nine tenths detected once. This material consisted of peripheral blood, taken in a trial of Ad26.COV2.S vaccine versus placebo. These receptors were taken from a person between 18 and 65 years old who received the Ad26.COV2.S COVID-19 vaccine or a placebo. The CDR3 runs from the conserved cysteine through the conserved F or W. A D gene is named only where the DNA matches it firmly. Expanded clones are given a class, and other clones once, few, many or no size at all.

j_call clone_size v_call d_call cdr3_nt cdr3_aa
TRBJ1-4 . TRBV2 . TGTGCCAGCGGGGCTCCTGCAACTAATGAAAAACTGTTTTTT CASGAPATNEKLFF
TRBJ2-2 . TRBV4-3 . TGCGCCAGCAGCCAAGATCTCCCACTTCGACCCCAAAGAGGCGGGGAGCTGTTTTTT CASSQDLPLRPQRGGELFF
TRBJ2-5 once TRBV7-8 . TGTGCCAGCACCGACCCTCCGGGTAATCCCGTCCCGGAGACCCAGTACTTC CASTDPPGNPVPETQYF
TRBJ2-5 . TRBV18 TRBD2 TGTGCCAGCTCACCACCGGCCATAGCGGGGGGGACCCAACGCACCCAGTACTTC CASSPPAIAGGTQRTQYF
TRBJ2-5 . TRBV13 TRBD1 TGTGCCAGCAGCTTAGGCGGACAGGGAGAGACCCAGTACTTC CASSLGGQGETQYF
TRBJ2-5 . TRBV28 TRBD2 TGTGCCAGCAGTTCGACTAGCGGGGGGGCGAGTTTCCCCCAAGAGACCCAGTACTTC CASSSTSGGASFPQETQYF
TRBJ1-6 . TRBV18 TRBD1 TGTGCCAGCTCCCTCCAACCGGGACAGAATAATTCACCCCTCCACTTT CASSLQPGQNNSPLHF
TRBJ2-5 . TRBV4-3 TRBD1 TGCGCCAGTCGAGATATCGGGACAGGGGGAATGCGAGCGGGGGTCCAGTACTTC CASRDIGTGGMRAGVQYF
TRBJ2-7 . TRBV15 . TGTGCCACCAGCAGAGGGGGAGGTCGTGAGCAGTACTTC CATSRGGGREQYF
TRBJ1-1 . TRBV28 TRBD1 TGTGCCAGCAGGAGGGACAGCCTGAACACTGAAGCTTTCTTT CASRRDSLNTEAFF
TRBJ1-2 . TRBV19 TRBD1 TGTGCCAGTAGTCCAATGACAGGGAACTATGGCTACACCTTC CASSPMTGNYGYTF
TRBJ1-2 . TRBV5-6 . TGTGCCAGCAGCTCTTTCTGGGAGGGGGACTATGGCTACACCTTC CASSSFWEGDYGYTF
TRBJ2-2 . TRBV11-3 . TGTGCCAGCAGCCCCCAGGCGAACACCGGGGAGCTGTTTTTT CASSPQANTGELFF